This T cell receptor (beta chain) derives from a study of cytomegalovirus exposure and HLA in healthy donors. Findings and caveats of the study: Later on, a genetic analysis was performed. It linked a missense variant in DCLRE1C with V- and J-gene trimming of TCR beta. Later analysis found that TCR beta chains associated with HLA were more clonally expanded than other, equally common chains. In a later analysis, donors in an Asian-associated ancestry cluster reportedly had fewer N-insertions in productive TCRs than the cohort mean.

Turning to this clone: Its antigen is still unknown.

CDR1 MNHEY and CDR2 SVGAGI come from the germline V gene. Trimming at V came to 6 bases and at J to 2 bases, leaving 3 bases not matched to a gene. The CDR3 extends over 13 amino acids. PCR primers comprised 60 Vbeta and 13 Jbeta primers. Repertoires were generated with immunoSEQ multiplex PCR, while TCRdb's copy carries only in-frame clones and drops some. In the table there are more than 95,000 clones, nearly 15% of which are singletons. Material for sequencing was PBMCs. This sequence originates from a female donor in good health and CMV-seronegative. The chain recombines TRBV6-5 with TRBJ2-5, with 7 nucleotides matching TRBD1. Here the CDR3 reads CASRGTAQETQYF. The CDR3 bases are TGTGCCAGCAGGGGGACAGCGCAAGAGACCCAGTACTTC.